This T cell receptor beta chain was captured by sequencing in a study of cytomegalovirus exposure and HLA in healthy donors. Concerning this clone itself: Its specificity is unknown.

Study-level findings and limits: Later on, analysis showed that most CMV-associated TCR beta chains appeared to be HLA-restricted.

PCR involved 60 Vbeta and 13 Jbeta primers. Assay used: immunoSEQ multiplex PCR; TCRdb lists only in-frame clones, some missing. The profile shows fewer than 250,000 clones, about 82% of them singletons. This sequence was found in a man aged 30-40 years in good health and CMV-seronegative. What was sequenced was PBMCs.

The CDR3 is CATLADGTDTQYF. The CDR3 nucleotides are TGTGCCACCTTGGCGGATGGCACAGATACGCAGTATTTT. The chain has TRBV28 and TRBJ2-3; no clear D. The germline CDR1 and CDR2 sequences are MDHEN and SYDVKM. The CDR3 spans 13 residues. Trimming took off 10 bases at V and 1 base at J, with 12 bases between the two ends. Looking up the rest from reference TRBV28 and TRBJ2-3 gives the full variable domain: DVKVTQSSRYLVKRTGEKVFLECVQDMDHENMFWYRQDPGLGLRLIYFSYDVKMKEKGDIPEGYSVSREKKERFSLILESASTNQTSMYLCATLADGTDTQYFGPGTRLTVL.